Presented here are 20 T cell receptor beta chains from one specimen sequenced in a study of beta chain features in type 1 diabetes. cDNA synthesis used the whole RNA isolate, giving expressed TCRB sequences. Assay used: immunoSEQ multiplex PCR; TCRdb lists only in-frame clones, some missing. Among 150,000 to 170,000 clones listed, about 8.1% were seen once. The sequenced material came from central memory CD4+ T cells from blood. These receptors originate from a man aged 18 to 30 in good health.

In this sample, this clone turned up many times. This chain links TRBV5-6 with TRBJ1-6; 9 bases line up with TRBD1. The CDR3 extends over 14 amino acids. The trim removed 3 bases at V and 9 bases at J, leaving 4 bases unmatched. Germline loops: CDR1 SGHDT, CDR2 YYEEEE. CDR3 amino acids: CASSSGQGGSPLHF. The DNA of the CDR3 is TGTGCCAGCAGCTCGGGACAGGGTGGTTCACCCCTCCACTTT.

The rearrangement uses TRBV5-6 and TRBJ1-2; unclear D gene. Per germline, CDR1 SGHDT and CDR2 YYEEEE. V lost 0 bases, J lost 8 bases, and 11 bases lay in between. This CDR3 spans 13 amino acids. The CDR3 reads CASSLVEASGYTF. DNA of the CDR3: TGTGCCAGCAGCTTGGTGGAAGCTAGCGGCTACACCTTC.

This rearrangement joins TRBV6-5 to TRBJ2-7; 10 bases fit TRBD2. The CDR3 runs 15 residues. J was trimmed by 3 bases and V by 0 bases; bases with no gene match: 2. Germline V gene data show CDR1 as MNHEY and CDR2 as SVGAGI. Written as DNA, the CDR3 is TGTGCCAGCAGTTACTCAGGACTAGCGGACTACGAGCAGTACTTC. Translating gives CASSYSGLADYEQYF.

This clone was seen a few times. This chain joins TRBV5-1 and TRBJ2-3, with D tentatively TRBD1 (5 bases). Germline V gene data show CDR1 as SGHRS and CDR2 as YFSETQ. Trimming left V 0 bases short and J 1 base short, with 9 bases between. The CDR3 extends over 15 amino acids. DNA for the CDR3: TGCGCCAGCAGCTTGGCAGGGATGGGCACAGATACGCAGTATTTT. Protein: CASSLAGMGTDTQYF.

The J gene is TRBJ1-4, the V gene TRBV28; D is perhaps TRBD1 (5 bases). The CDR3 totals 16 residues. V was shortened by 2 bases and J by 2 bases, with 12 bases between the two germline ends. Germline V gene data show CDR1 as MDHEN and CDR2 as SYDVKM. In DNA form, the CDR3 reads TGTGCCAGCAGTTTACTTTCGGGGGGGACTAATGAAAAACTGTTTTTT. Protein product: CASSLLSGGTNEKLFF.

This clone was seen a handful of times. The chain links TRBV5-1 to TRBJ1-1, with TRBD1 as a possible D gene (6 bases). V was cut by 8 bases and J by 1 base, with 15 bases left in between. The CDR3 loop spans 14 amino acids. CDR1 and CDR2 from the germline V gene are SGHRS and YFSETQ. CDR3 coding DNA: TGCGCCAGTGGGGCGGACAGAGGGAACACTGAAGCTTTCTTT. Translated, it gives CASGADRGNTEAFF.

This clone showed up just a few times. The CDR3 nucleotides read TGCAGCGCAGACAGTGTTGCTAACTATGGCTACACCTTC. Translation gives CSADSVANYGYTF. The V and J genes are TRBV29-1 and TRBJ1-2; D perhaps matches TRBD1 (5 bases). The CDR3 length is 13 residues. Per the germline V gene, CDR1 is SQVTM and CDR2 is ANQGSEA. V lost 7 bases to trimming and J lost 0 bases, with 12 bases between them.

There are a few counts of this clone. This chain uses TRBV6-5 with TRBJ1-5; D ambiguous. Trimming removed 0 bases at V and 4 bases at J, with 13 bases between. The length of the CDR3 is 16 residues. Germline V gives CDR1 MNHEY, CDR2 SVGAGI. The CDR3 DNA is TGTGCCAGCAGTTACTCGAGGGTCACAGCAAATCAGCCCCAGCATTTT. Amino acid sequence: CASSYSRVTANQPQHF.

The chain uses TRBV6-6 and TRBJ1-5, with D maybe TRBD1 (5 bases). Between the trimmed V and J ends, which lost 8 bases and 1 base, there was a span of 15 bases. The CDR3 is 15 amino acids. The V gene's germline CDR1 is MNHNY and CDR2 SVGAGI (reference sequence). The CDR3 DNA is TGTGCCAGCGAGAGGAAGGGGTCCAGCAATCAGCCCCAGCATTTT. It encodes CASERKGSSNQPQHF.

The rearrangement uses TRBV6-1 and TRBJ1-4; tentatively, D is TRBD1 (5 bases). Trimming cost V 7 bases and J 8 bases, with 11 bases left between them. The CDR3 extends over 12 amino acids. Germline V gene data show CDR1 as MNHNS and CDR2 as SASEGT. DNA for the CDR3: TGTGCCAGCAAAAATCACAGGGAAAAACTGTTTTTT. Translation: CASKNHREKLFF.

The V and J genes are TRBV4-2 and TRBJ2-7, with 8 bases fitting TRBD2. This CDR3 is built from 15 residues. V shed 4 bases, J shed 4 bases, and the junction held 9 bases outside the gene matches. CDR1 is LGHNA, CDR2 YNFKEQ, per germline. The CDR3 DNA reads TGTGCCAGCAGCCCCCGACCCGGGGGGGGATACGAGCAGTACTTC. Translating gives CASSPRPGGGYEQYF.

This chain joins TRBV30 and TRBJ2-2; D remains unclear. The CDR3 has 12 amino acids. The V gene's germline CDR1 is GTSNPN and CDR2 SVGIG (reference sequence). V gave up 7 bases and J gave up 5 bases, with 11 bases separating them. CDR3 in amino acids: CAYTPQTGELFF. CDR3 in DNA: TGTGCCTACACACCCCAGACCGGGGAGCTGTTTTTT.

CDR3 nucleotide sequence: TGTGCCAGCACCGCGACTAGCGGGGGGGTCAATGAGCAGTTCTTC. Protein sequence: CASTATSGGVNEQFF. The chain couples TRBV6-6 to TRBJ2-1; 14 bases line up with TRBD2. V gave up 7 bases and J gave up 6 bases; unmatched junction bases: 5. There are 15 residues in the CDR3. CDR1 and CDR2 (germline): MNHNY, SVGAGI (reference sequence).

A few counts support this clone. This chain links TRBV7-8 with TRBJ2-2; perhaps TRBD1 as D (6 bases). Per the germline V gene, CDR1 is SGHVS and CDR2 is FQNEAQ. The CDR3 has 15 residues. Trimming removed 5 bases from V and 6 bases from J, with 16 bases in between. The CDR3 bases are TGTGCCAGCAGCGGCGATGTACAGGGTGCCGGGGAGCTGTTTTTT. Translated: CASSGDVQGAGELFF.

This clone occurred a few times. The chain links TRBV28 to TRBJ2-7, with D possibly matching TRBD1 (5 bases). V was trimmed by 7 bases and J by 0 bases, leaving 13 bases between them. From germline, CDR1 is MDHEN and CDR2 SYDVKM. This CDR3 is 14 amino acids long. The CDR3 loop reads CASTLGRISYEQYF. In DNA form, the CDR3 reads TGTGCCAGCACTCTGGGGCGGATCTCCTACGAGCAGTACTTC.

Ten or more counts support this clone. This chain uses TRBV10-3 with TRBJ2-7; TRBD2 might be the D (5 bases). The germline V and J ends were trimmed by 3 bases and 5 bases, with 8 bases remaining between them. CDR1 and CDR2 from the germline V gene are ENHRY and SYGVKD. The CDR3 totals 12 residues. CDR3 coding DNA: TGTGCCATCAGTGAAACTAGTGACGAGCAGTACTTC. Protein product: CAISETSDEQYF.

The chain employs TRBV18 and TRBJ1-2; no firm D call. The CDR3 length is 14 residues. The V gene lost 6 bases and the J gene lost 6 bases, with 17 bases spanning the gap. CDR1 KGHSH and CDR2 LQKENI come from the germline V gene. CDR3 bases: TGTGCCAGCTCTCTCACGGCCGGGATTGATGGCTACACCTTC. Translated, it gives CASSLTAGIDGYTF. The whole variable domain, filled in from reference TRBV18 and TRBJ1-2, reads NAGVMQNPRHLVRRRGQEARLRCSPMKGHSHVYWYRQLPEEGLKFMVYLQKENIIDESGMPKERFSAEFPKEGPSILRIQQVVRGDSAAYFCASSLTAGIDGYTFGSGTRLTVV.

The V gene is TRBV9, the J gene TRBJ1-1; 7 bases are a match to TRBD1. The CDR3 totals 13 residues. The ends lost 5 bases at V and 7 bases at J; junction bases unmatched: 8. Germline V CDR1 and CDR2: SGDLS, YYNGEE. This CDR3 is CASRYDRVSEAFF. The CDR3 DNA is TGTGCCAGCAGGTATGACAGGGTGAGTGAAGCTTTCTTT.

The chain recombines TRBV5-4 with TRBJ1-2; 7 bases are shared with TRBD1. Germline V gene lookup returns CDR1 SGHNT and CDR2 YYREEE (reference sequence). Trimming took 6 bases from V and 4 from J; bases not matched to a gene: 9. The CDR3 runs 14 residues. This chain's CDR3 is CASIRDRASYGYTF. CDR3 nucleotide sequence: TGTGCCAGCATCCGCGACAGGGCCAGCTATGGCTACACCTTC.

This chain joins TRBV28 and TRBJ1-5; D might be TRBD1 (5 bases). This CDR3 spans 16 amino acids. V was pared by 3 bases and J by 5 bases, with 17 bases between. Per germline, CDR1 MDHEN and CDR2 SYDVKM. The CDR3 reads CASSFFPGTLDQPQHF. The CDR3 DNA reads TGTGCCAGCAGTTTTTTCCCAGGGACTCTTGATCAGCCCCAGCATTTT.